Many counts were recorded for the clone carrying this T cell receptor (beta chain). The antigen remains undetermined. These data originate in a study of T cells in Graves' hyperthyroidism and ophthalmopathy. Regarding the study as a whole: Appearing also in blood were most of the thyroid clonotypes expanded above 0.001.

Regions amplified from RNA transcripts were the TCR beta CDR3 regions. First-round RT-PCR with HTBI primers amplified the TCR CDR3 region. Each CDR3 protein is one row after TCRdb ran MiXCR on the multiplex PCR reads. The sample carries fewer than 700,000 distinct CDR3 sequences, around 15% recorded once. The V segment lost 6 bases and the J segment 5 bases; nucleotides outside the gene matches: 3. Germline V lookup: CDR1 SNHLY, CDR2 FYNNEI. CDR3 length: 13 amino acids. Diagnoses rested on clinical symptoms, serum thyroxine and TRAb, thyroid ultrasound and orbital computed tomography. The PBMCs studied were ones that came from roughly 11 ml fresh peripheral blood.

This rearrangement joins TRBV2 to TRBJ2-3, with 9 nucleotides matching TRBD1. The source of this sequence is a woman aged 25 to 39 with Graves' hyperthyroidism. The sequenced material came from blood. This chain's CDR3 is CASRQGAKDTQYF. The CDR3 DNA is TGTGCCAGCAGACAGGGGGCAAAAGATACGCAGTATTTT.